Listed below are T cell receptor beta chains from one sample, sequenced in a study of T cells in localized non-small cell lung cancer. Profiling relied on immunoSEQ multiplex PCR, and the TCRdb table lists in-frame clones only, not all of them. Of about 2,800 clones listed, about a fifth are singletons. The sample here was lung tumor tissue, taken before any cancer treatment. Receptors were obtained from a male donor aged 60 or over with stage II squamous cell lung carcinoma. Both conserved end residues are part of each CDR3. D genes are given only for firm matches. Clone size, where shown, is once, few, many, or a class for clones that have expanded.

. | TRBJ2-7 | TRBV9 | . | TGTGCCAGCAGCGCCCAAATGGAGTCCTACGAGCAGTACTTC | CASSAQMESYEQYF
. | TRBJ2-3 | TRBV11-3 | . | TGTGCCAGCAGCCCCTCTAGTGCGTCAGATACGCAGTATTTT | CASSPSSASDTQYF
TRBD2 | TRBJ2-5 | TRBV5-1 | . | TGCGCCAGCAGCTTGGGGCGGGGGGGCCAAGAGACCCAGTACTTC | CASSLGRGGQETQYF
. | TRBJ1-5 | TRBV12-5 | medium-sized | TGTGCCAGCAAGCCCGGGGGAGCGGCGAATCAGCCCCAGCATTTT | CASKPGGAANQPQHF
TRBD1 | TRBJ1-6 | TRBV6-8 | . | TGTGCCAGCATCCTGGACAGGGGCGGCTCACCCCTCCACTTT | CASILDRGGSPLHF
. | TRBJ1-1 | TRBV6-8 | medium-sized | TGTGCCAGCAGTGTCGGTGGGGGAAGTACTGAAGCTTTCTTT | CASSVGGGSTEAFF
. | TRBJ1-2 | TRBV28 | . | TGTGCCAGCAGTGCCCCAGGCGCGAGCTATGGCTACACCTTC | CASSAPGASYGYTF
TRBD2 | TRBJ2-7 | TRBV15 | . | TGTGCCACCAGCAAAGCGAGACTAGCGGGAGTCTACGAGCAGTACTTC | CATSKARLAGVYEQYF
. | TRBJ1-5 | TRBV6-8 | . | TGTGCCAGCAGTGGTCATGGGGGTCAGCCCCAGCATTTT | CASSGHGGQPQHF
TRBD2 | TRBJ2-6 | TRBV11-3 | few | TGTGCCAGCAGCCCCTGGGAGGGGGGGGCCAACGTCCTGACTTTC | CASSPWEGGANVLTF
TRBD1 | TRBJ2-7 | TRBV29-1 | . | TGCAGCGTTGTGTGGACAGGGACGACCTACGAGCAGTACTTC | CSVVWTGTTYEQYF
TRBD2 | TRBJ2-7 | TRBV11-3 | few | TGTGCCAGCAGCTCTTCATTTGGACTAGCGGCTTCCTACGAGCAGTACTTC | CASSSSFGLAASYEQYF
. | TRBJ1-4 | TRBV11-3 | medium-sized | TGTGCCAGCAGCTTAGGGAGGGCTAATGAAAAACTGTTTTTT | CASSLGRANEKLFF
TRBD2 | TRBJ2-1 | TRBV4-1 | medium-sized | TGCGCCAGCAGCCAAGACCTGCGGACTAGCGGGAGGGGTAATGAGCAGTTCTTC | CASSQDLRTSGRGNEQFF
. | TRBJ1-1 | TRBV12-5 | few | TGTGCTAGTGGTCAGCAGGGAGGGGAAGCTTTCTTT | CASGQQGGEAFF
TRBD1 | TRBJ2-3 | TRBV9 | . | TGTGCCAGCAGTCAATGGACAGGGACTACAGATACGCAGTATTTT | CASSQWTGTTDTQYF
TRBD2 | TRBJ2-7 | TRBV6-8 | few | TGTGCCAGCAGTCCCGTGCTCGGGAGGGCCCCTTACGAGCAGTACTTC | CASSPVLGRAPYEQYF
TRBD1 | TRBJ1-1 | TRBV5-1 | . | TGCGCCACCTCGGATCAGGGGGCGAACACTGAAGCTTTCTTT | CATSDQGANTEAFF
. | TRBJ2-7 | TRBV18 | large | TGTGCCAGCTCATGGGGCCCCTCCTACGAGCAGTACTTC | CASSWGPSYEQYF
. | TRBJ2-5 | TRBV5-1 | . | TGCGCCAGCAGCTTGGGCCGGTCAGCGGGCGGTGAGACCCAGTACTTC | CASSLGRSAGGETQYF
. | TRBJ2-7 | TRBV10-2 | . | TGCGCCAGCAGTGAGCCAAGGTACGAGCAGTACTTC | CASSEPRYEQYF
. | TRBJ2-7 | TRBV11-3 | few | TGTGCCAGCAGCTTAACAGGGATTGCCTACGAGCAGTACTTC | CASSLTGIAYEQYF
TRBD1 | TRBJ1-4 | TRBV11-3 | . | TGTGCCAGCAGCTTACGAAGGACAGGGAATGAAAAACTGTTTTTT | CASSLRRTGNEKLFF
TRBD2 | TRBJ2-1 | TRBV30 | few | TGTGCCTGTTCTGGGCTAGCGGGAGTTCGATCGTTGAGGAATGAGCAGTTCTTC | CACSGLAGVRSLRNEQFF
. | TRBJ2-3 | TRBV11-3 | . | TGTGCCAGCAGCTTGAGGCAGGGTAGTGATACGCAGTATTTT | CASSLRQGSDTQYF
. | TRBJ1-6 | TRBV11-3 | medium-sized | TGTGCCAGCAGTTTGCGCGGGGACCCCTATAATTCACCCCTCCACTTT | CASSLRGDPYNSPLHF
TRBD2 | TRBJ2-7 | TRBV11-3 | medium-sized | TGTGCCAGCAGCCGCCCGGGCGGGAGAGCGGGGCTCGGCGAGCAGTACTTC | CASSRPGGRAGLGEQYF
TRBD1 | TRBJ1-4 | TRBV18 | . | TGTGCCAGCTCTGGGACAGGGGGTGAAAAACTGTTTTTT | CASSGTGGEKLFF
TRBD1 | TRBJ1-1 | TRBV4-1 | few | TGCGCCAGCAGTGATCAGGGGGCCACTGAAGCTTTCTTT | CASSDQGATEAFF
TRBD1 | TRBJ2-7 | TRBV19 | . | TGTGCCAGTTCAGGGGGTGCCTACGAGCAGTACTTC | CASSGGAYEQYF
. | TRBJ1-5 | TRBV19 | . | TGTGCCAGTAGTATTCGGGGGGAACAGCCCCAGCATTTT | CASSIRGEQPQHF
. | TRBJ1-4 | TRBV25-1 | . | TGTGCCAGCACCTTTGGCGGAGGCCATGAAAAACTGTTTTTT | CASTFGGGHEKLFF
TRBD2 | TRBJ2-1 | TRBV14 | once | TGTGCCAGCAGCCACACCCAGCGGGAGATAAATGAGCAGTTCTTC | CASSHTQREINEQFF
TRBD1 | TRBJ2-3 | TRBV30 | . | TGTGCCTGGTCCGAGTTGGGGACAGGGCTCACAGATACGCAGTATTTT | CAWSELGTGLTDTQYF
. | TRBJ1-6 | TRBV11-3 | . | TGTGCCAGCAGCTTACAGGGGTGGAATTCACCCCTCCACTTT | CASSLQGWNSPLHF
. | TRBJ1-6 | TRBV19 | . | TGTGCCAGTATGGCCAGGGCTGCGACTGGGGCTTCACCCCTCCACTTT | CASMARAATGASPLHF
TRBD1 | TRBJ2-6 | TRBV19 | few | TGTGCCAGTAGTCTCCTCGGACAGGCCCTCTTTGGGGCCAACGTCCTGACTTTC | CASSLLGQALFGANVLTF